This T cell receptor beta chain is from a study of T cell responses to AZD1222 COVID-19 vaccine. Trimming stripped 5 bases from V and 8 bases from J, with 13 bases between. Per the germline V gene, CDR1 is SGHAT and CDR2 is FQNNGV. The CDR3 sequence is 14 residues long. Whole-study findings and limits: Baseline testing showed seropositivity in only a handful of AZD1222 recipients.

Concerning this clone: As yet, its antigen is unknown.

Here immunoSEQ multiplex PCR was the method, and the copy in TCRdb shows in-frame clones only, minus some. The data contain around 130,000 clones, 94% of them singletons. This specimen was peripheral blood, taken on day 0 of AZD1222 vaccination. The chain couples TRBV11-2 to TRBJ1-6; D may be TRBD1 (5 bases). This TCR came from an adult in good health. The CDR3 region has the DNA TGTGCCAGCAGCCGAGGGACGCGCGATTCACCCCTCCACTTT. This encodes CASSRGTRDSPLHF.